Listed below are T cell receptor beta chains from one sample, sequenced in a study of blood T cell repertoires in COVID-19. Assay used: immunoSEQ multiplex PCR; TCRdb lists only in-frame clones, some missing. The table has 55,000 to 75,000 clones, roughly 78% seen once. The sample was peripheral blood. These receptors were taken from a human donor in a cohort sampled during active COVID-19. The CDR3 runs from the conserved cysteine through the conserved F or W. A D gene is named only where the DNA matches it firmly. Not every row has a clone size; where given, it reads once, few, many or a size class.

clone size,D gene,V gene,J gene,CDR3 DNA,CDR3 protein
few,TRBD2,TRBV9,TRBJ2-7,TGTGCCAGCCAAGGCGGGAGTTCAGACGAGCAGTACTTC,CASQGGSSDEQYF
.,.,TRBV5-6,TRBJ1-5,TGTGCCAGCAGCTTGGCTACGGGAAGTAGGAATCAGCCCCAGCATTTT,CASSLATGSRNQPQHF
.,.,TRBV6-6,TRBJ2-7,TGTGCCAGCAGTTACGGGTCCCCCAGGTCCTACGAGCAGTACTTC,CASSYGSPRSYEQYF
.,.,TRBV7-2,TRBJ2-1,TGTGCCAGCAGCGCCCCCAGGGGCGCCAGCAATGAGCAGTTCTTC,CASSAPRGASNEQFF
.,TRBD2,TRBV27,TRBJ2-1,TGTGCCAGCAGTTTATGGGGACTAGCGGGAGGGTACAATGAGCAGTTCTTC,CASSLWGLAGGYNEQFF
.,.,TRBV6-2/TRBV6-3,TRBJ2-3,TGTGCCAGCAGCCGGGCCAGTGTAACAGATACGCAGTATTTT,CASSRASVTDTQYF
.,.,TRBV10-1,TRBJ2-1,TGCGCCAGCAGTGAGTCGGCGCGGGGCTACAATGAGCAGTTCTTC,CASSESARGYNEQFF
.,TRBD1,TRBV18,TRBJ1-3,TGTGCCAGCTCAGTCGACAGGGTCGAAAACACCATATATTTT,CASSVDRVENTIYF
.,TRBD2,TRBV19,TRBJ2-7,TGTGCCAGTAGTGCCAACTCCGGGACTAGCGGAAGGTCCTACGAGCAGTACTTC,CASSANSGTSGRSYEQYF
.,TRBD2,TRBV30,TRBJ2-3,TGTGCCTGGAGTACTAGCGGGAGGCGGGGTACGCAGTATTTT,CAWSTSGRRGTQYF
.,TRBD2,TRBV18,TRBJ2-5,TGTGCCAGCTCAACCAGGGACGGACTAGCGGGAGCCCAAGAGACCCAGTACTTC,CASSTRDGLAGAQETQYF
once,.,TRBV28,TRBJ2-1,TGTGCCAGCAGTTGGGCGCCTGGGGAGCAGTTCTTC,CASSWAPGEQFF
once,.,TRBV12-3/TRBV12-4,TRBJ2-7,TGTGCCAGCAGTTTACCAGGGAGGCACGAGCAGTACTTC,CASSLPGRHEQYF
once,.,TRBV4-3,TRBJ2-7,TGCGCCAGCAGCCAAGGTATCAGCGAGGCCTACTACGAGCAGTACTTC,CASSQGISEAYYEQYF
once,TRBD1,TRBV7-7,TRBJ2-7,TGTGCTAGCAGCTTAGCACAGGGGGCCTCCTACGAGCAGTACTTC,CASSLAQGASYEQYF
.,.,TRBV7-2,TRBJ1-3,TGTGCCAGCAGTTCCCTAGTCGGCCCTGGAAACACCATATATTTT,CASSSLVGPGNTIYF
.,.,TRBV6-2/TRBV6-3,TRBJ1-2,TGTGCCAGCAGTCGAGCCCAGGGCAGGAGCTATGGCTACACCTTC,CASSRAQGRSYGYTF
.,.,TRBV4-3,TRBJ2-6,TGCGCCAGCAGCCAAGTAGCTAGTTTTTCTGGGGCCAACGTCCTGACTTTC,CASSQVASFSGANVLTF
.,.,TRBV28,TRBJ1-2,TGTGCCAGCCAATACGGGGGAACGGCTAACTATGGCTACACCTTC,CASQYGGTANYGYTF
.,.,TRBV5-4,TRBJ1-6,TGTGCCAGCAGCTGGCAGGGGTATAATTCACCCCTCCACTTT,CASSWQGYNSPLHF
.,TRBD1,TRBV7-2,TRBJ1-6,TGTGCCAGCAGCCCGCGACAGGGTTCACCCCTCCACTTT,CASSPRQGSPLHF
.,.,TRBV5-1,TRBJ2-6,TGCGCCAGCAGCTTGCGAGAGTCTGGGGCCAACGTCCTGACTTTC,CASSLRESGANVLTF
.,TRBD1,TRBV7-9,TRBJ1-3,TGTGCCAGCAGCTTAGGCGGACAGGGTCGCGGATATTTT,CASSLGGQGRGYF
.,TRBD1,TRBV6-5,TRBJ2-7,TGTGCCAGCAGACTCCACCGCAGGGGGCCCTACGAGCAGTACTTC,CASRLHRRGPYEQYF
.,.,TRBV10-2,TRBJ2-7,TGCGCCAGCAGAAACGACATCGCCTACGAGCAGTACTTC,CASRNDIAYEQYF
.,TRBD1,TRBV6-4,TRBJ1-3,TGTGCCAGGAGACAGGGACCAAATGGCGGCTCTGGAAACACCATATATTTT,CARRQGPNGGSGNTIYF
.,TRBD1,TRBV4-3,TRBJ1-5,TGCGCCAGCAGTGATGGGACAGATAGCAATCAGCCCCAGCATTTT,CASSDGTDSNQPQHF
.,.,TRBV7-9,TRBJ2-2,TGTGCCAGCAGCCCGAATCCGGACACCGGGGAGCTGTTTTTT,CASSPNPDTGELFF
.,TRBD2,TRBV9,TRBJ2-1,TGTGCCAGCAGCGCTGGACTAGCGGGATTTAATGCCAATGAGCAGTTCTTC,CASSAGLAGFNANEQFF
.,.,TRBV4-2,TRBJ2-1,TGTGCCAGCAGCCACCAGGGTACCTACAATGAGCAGTTCTTC,CASSHQGTYNEQFF
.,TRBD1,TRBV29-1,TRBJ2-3,TGCAGCGTTGAAGAACCCGGGACAGGAGTCAATTTT,CSVEEPGTGVNF
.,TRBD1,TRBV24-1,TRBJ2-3,TGTGCCACCAGTGATCCAGGGGGCGCAGATACGCAGTATTTT,CATSDPGGADTQYF
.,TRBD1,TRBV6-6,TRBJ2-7,TGTGCCAGCAGTGTGGCACCGGGACAGAGCTACGAGCAGTACTTC,CASSVAPGQSYEQYF